The rows below give T cell receptor beta chains drawn from one sample of a study of CD8 T cells in acute hepatitis C reinfection. The data were produced by immunoSEQ multiplex PCR, yet TCRdb's version contains in-frame clones alone and is incomplete. This sample has 30,000 to 45,000 clones; 80% to 90% occur once, and the top ten carry approximately 10%. The sample comprised naive CD8+ T cells from PBMCs. The receptors originated from a woman aged 18-29 years who spontaneously cleared hepatitis C infection. The CDR3 runs from the conserved cysteine through the conserved F or W. Each record gives: J gene, V gene, CDR3 protein.

J: TRBJ1-5; V: TRBV29-1; CDR3: CSVGGGRGQPQHF
J: TRBJ2-1; V: TRBV27; CDR3: CASTISWDMVGNEQFF
J: TRBJ1-1; V: TRBV4-1; CDR3: CASNGQNYRGGTEAFF
J: TRBJ1-2; V: TRBV27; CDR3: CASSPSGGQGDGYGYTF
J: TRBJ2-1; V: TRBV10-3; CDR3: CAIRLTSGRLDEQFF
J: TRBJ2-7; V: TRBV7-8; CDR3: CASSPPIAGPYEQYF
J: TRBJ1-2; V: TRBV2; CDR3: CASRRQGARGYTF
J: TRBJ1-1; V: TRBV11-3; CDR3: CASSETEYTEAFF
J: TRBJ2-7; V: TRBV27; CDR3: CASSPPRQDSYEQYF
J: TRBJ2-1; V: TRBV30; CDR3: CAWSVGLAGQVEQFF